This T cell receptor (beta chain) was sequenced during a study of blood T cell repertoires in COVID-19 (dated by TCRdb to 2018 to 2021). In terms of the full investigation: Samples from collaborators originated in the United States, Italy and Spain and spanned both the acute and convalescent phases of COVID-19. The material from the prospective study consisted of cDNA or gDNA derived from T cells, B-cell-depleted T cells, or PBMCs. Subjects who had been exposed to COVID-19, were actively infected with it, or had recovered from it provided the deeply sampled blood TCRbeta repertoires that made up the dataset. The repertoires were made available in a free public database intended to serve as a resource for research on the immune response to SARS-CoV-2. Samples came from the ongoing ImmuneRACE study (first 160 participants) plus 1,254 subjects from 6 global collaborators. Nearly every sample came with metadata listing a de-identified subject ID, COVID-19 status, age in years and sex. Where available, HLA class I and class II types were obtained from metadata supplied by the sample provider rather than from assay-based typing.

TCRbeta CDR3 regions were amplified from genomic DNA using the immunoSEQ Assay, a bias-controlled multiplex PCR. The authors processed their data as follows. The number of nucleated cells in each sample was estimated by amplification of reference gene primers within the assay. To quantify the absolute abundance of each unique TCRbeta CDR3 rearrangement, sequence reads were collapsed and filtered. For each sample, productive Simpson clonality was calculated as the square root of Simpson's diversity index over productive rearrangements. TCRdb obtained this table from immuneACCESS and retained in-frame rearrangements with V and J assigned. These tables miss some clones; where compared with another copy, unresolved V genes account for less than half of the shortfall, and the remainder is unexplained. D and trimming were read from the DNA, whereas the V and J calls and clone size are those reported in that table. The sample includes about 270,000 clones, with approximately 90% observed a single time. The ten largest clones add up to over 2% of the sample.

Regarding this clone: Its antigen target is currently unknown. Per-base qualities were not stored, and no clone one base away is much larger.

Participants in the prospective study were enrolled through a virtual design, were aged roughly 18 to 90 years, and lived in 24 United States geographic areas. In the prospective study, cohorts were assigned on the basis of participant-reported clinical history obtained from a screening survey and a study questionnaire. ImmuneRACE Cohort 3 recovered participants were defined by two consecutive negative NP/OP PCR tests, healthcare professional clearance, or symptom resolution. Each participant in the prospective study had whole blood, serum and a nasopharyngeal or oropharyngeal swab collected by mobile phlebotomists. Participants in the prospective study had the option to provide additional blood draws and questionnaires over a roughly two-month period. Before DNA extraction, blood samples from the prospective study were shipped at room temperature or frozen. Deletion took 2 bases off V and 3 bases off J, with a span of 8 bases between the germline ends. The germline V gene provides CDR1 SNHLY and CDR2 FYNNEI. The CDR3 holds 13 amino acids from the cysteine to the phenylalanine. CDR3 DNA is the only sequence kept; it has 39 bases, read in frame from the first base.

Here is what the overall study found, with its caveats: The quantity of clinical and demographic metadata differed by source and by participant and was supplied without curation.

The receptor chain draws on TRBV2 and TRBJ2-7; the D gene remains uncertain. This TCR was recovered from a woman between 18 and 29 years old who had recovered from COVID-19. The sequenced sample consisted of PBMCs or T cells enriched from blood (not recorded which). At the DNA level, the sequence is TGTGCCAGCAGTGAATCCGTCTACTACGAGCAGTACTTC. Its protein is CASSESVYYEQYF.